The rows below give T cell receptor beta chains drawn from one sample of a study of blood T cell repertoires in COVID-19. Clones were sequenced by immunoSEQ multiplex PCR, and TCRdb holds only the in-frame ones, with some missing. The sample has some 400,000 clones; nearly 90% are singletons. What was sequenced was peripheral blood. The receptors here all came from a man aged 18 to 35 with active or convalescent COVID-19. Each CDR3 is given with its conserved first and last residue. Fields, in order: CDR3 protein, CDR3 DNA, clone size, CDR3 length, D gene, J gene, V gene. A D gene is named only where the DNA matches it firmly. Where a row states a size, it is once, few, many or the class of an expanded clone; other rows omit it.

CASSEDRANTEAFF | TGTGCCAGCAGTGAAGACAGGGCGAACACTGAAGCTTTCTTT | . | 14 | . | TRBJ1-1 | TRBV6-1
CASSFRDRAGYTF | TGTGCCAGCAGTTTCCGAGACAGGGCGGGCTACACCTTC | . | 13 | TRBD1 | TRBJ1-2 | TRBV28
CSAKRGSTNEKLFF | TGCAGCGCAAAACGGGGGTCCACTAATGAAAAACTGTTTTTT | once | 14 | . | TRBJ1-4 | TRBV29-1
CASSLDRSYGYTF | TGTGCCAGCAGTTTAGATAGATCATATGGCTACACCTTC | . | 13 | . | TRBJ1-2 | TRBV28
CASSRGPTGRNYEQYF | TGTGCCAGCAGCCGGGGCCCGACAGGGCGAAACTACGAGCAGTACTTC | . | 16 | TRBD1 | TRBJ2-7 | TRBV28
CASSLDGQGGNTIYF | TGTGCCAGCAGCTTAGATGGGCAGGGAGGAAACACCATATATTTT | . | 15 | . | TRBJ1-3 | TRBV7-3
CASSETPGQGAVTF | TGTGCCAGCAGTGAAACCCCGGGACAGGGGGCTGTTACCTTC | . | 14 | TRBD1 | TRBJ1-2 | TRBV2
CASSLRQSYEQYF | TGTGCCAGCAGTTTGCGACAATCCTACGAGCAGTACTTC | . | 13 | . | TRBJ2-7 | TRBV27
CASSTASSGNTIYF | TGCGCCAGCAGTACAGCCAGCTCTGGAAACACCATATATTTT | once | 14 | . | TRBJ1-3 | TRBV5-1
CASSPPGELFF | TGTGCCAGCAGCCCCCCTGGGGAGCTGTTTTTT | . | 11 | . | TRBJ2-2 | TRBV7-2
CASSSRRATNEKLFF | TGCGCCAGCAGCTCCCGCAGGGCGACTAATGAAAAACTGTTTTTT | . | 15 | . | TRBJ1-4 | TRBV5-1
CASSADRGGNTIYF | TGTGCCAGCAGTGCGGACAGGGGTGGAAACACCATATATTTT | . | 14 | TRBD1 | TRBJ1-3 | TRBV2
CASSRRTPTLNTEAFF | TGTGCCAGCAGCCGACGGACACCTACTCTGAACACTGAAGCTTTCTTT | . | 16 | . | TRBJ1-1 | TRBV14
CASRLGQGQETQYF | TGTGCCAGCAGGCTGGGACAGGGACAAGAGACCCAGTACTTC | . | 14 | TRBD1 | TRBJ2-5 | TRBV7-9
CASSQTGYGYTF | TGTGCCAGCAGCCAGACTGGGTATGGCTACACCTTC | once | 12 | . | TRBJ1-2 | TRBV7-8
CASRTLSPEMELFF | TGTGCCAGCAGGACCCTGTCTCCGGAGATGGAGCTGTTTTTT | once | 14 | . | TRBJ2-2 | TRBV27
CASSRDRVRNEKLFF | TGTGCCAGTAGCCGGGACAGGGTTCGGAATGAAAAACTGTTTTTT | . | 15 | TRBD1 | TRBJ1-4 | TRBV19
CASIPTTGSYGYTF | TGTGCCAGTATTCCCACGACAGGCAGTTATGGCTACACCTTC | . | 14 | . | TRBJ1-2 | TRBV19
CATSRAQSPGYNSPLHF | TGTGCCACCAGCAGAGCTCAATCCCCAGGTTATAATTCACCCCTCCACTTT | . | 17 | . | TRBJ1-6 | TRBV15
CASSFGGRGVDTQYF | TGTGCCAGCAGTTTTGGCGGGAGAGGGGTGGATACGCAGTATTTT | . | 15 | TRBD2 | TRBJ2-3 | TRBV27
CASSQGDRAEQPQHF | TGCGCCAGCAGCCAAGGCGACAGGGCGGAGCAGCCCCAGCATTTT | . | 15 | TRBD1 | TRBJ1-5 | TRBV4-1
CASSLAGFWETQYF | TGTGCCAGCAGCTTAGCGGGATTTTGGGAGACCCAGTACTTC | . | 14 | . | TRBJ2-5 | TRBV11-2
CASSQLRTSTDTQYF | TGTGCCAGCAGCCAACTTAGAACGAGCACAGATACGCAGTATTTT | . | 15 | . | TRBJ2-3 | TRBV3-1/TRBV3-2
CATSPGRDSYEQYF | TGTGCCACCAGTCCGGGAAGGGACTCCTACGAGCAGTACTTC | . | 14 | . | TRBJ2-7 | TRBV15
CASSVGGSEAFF | TGTGCCAGCAGCGTGGGAGGTTCTGAAGCTTTCTTT | . | 12 | . | TRBJ1-1 | TRBV27
CASSSSLGQGREKLFF | TGTGCCAGCAGTTCCTCCTTGGGACAGGGGAGGGAAAAACTGTTTTTT | . | 16 | TRBD1 | TRBJ1-4 | TRBV28
CASSSPGSGGGSPLHF | TGTGCCAGCAGTTCCCCCGGCTCAGGGGGCGGTTCACCCCTCCACTTT | once | 16 | TRBD1 | TRBJ1-6 | TRBV6-5
CASSLGHGGEQFF | TGTGCCAGCAGCTTAGGTCATGGCGGCGAGCAGTTCTTC | once | 13 | . | TRBJ2-1 | TRBV7-9
CASSLSSGSNNEQFF | TGTGCCAGCAGCTTAAGTAGCGGGAGTAACAATGAGCAGTTCTTC | . | 15 | TRBD2 | TRBJ2-1 | TRBV7-3
CASSSLSGVVYNEQFF | TGTGCCAGCAGCTCCCTTAGCGGAGTGGTCTACAATGAGCAGTTCTTC | once | 16 | . | TRBJ2-1 | TRBV7-9
CASSATGASGNTIYF | TGTGCCAGCAGCGCTACAGGGGCTTCTGGAAACACCATATATTTT | . | 15 | TRBD1 | TRBJ1-3 | TRBV9
CASSLWTGPNYGYTF | TGTGCCAGCAGCTTGTGGACAGGGCCCAACTATGGCTACACCTTC | . | 15 | TRBD1 | TRBJ1-2 | TRBV5-6
CASSVAEAETQYF | TGTGCCAGCAGCGTGGCGGAGGCAGAGACCCAGTACTTC | . | 13 | . | TRBJ2-5 | TRBV9
CAISFLAGGDEQYF | TGTGCCATCAGTTTTCTAGCGGGGGGGGACGAGCAGTACTTC | . | 14 | TRBD2 | TRBJ2-7 | TRBV10-3
CASPPTPVFPSYEQYF | TGTGCCAGCCCCCCCACCCCGGTGTTCCCTTCCTACGAGCAGTACTTC | . | 16 | . | TRBJ2-7 | TRBV9
CASSLLNYGYTF | TGTGCCAGCAGCCTTCTAAACTATGGCTACACCTTC | few | 12 | . | TRBJ1-2 | TRBV14
CASSERSYNEQFF | TGTGCCAGCAGCGAGCGCTCCTACAATGAGCAGTTCTTC | . | 13 | . | TRBJ2-1 | TRBV28
CASSAIREGNEQFF | TGTGCCAGCAGCGCAATCAGGGAGGGCAATGAGCAGTTCTTC | few | 14 | TRBD2 | TRBJ2-1 | TRBV7-2
CASSILTADTQYF | TGTGCCAGTAGTATTCTGACTGCGGATACGCAGTATTTT | once | 13 | . | TRBJ2-3 | TRBV19
CASSQGLAGDPYNEQFF | TGTGCCAGCAGTCAGGGACTAGCGGGAGACCCCTACAATGAGCAGTTCTTC | . | 17 | TRBD2 | TRBJ2-1 | TRBV6-2/TRBV6-3
CASSQAAGLNQPQHF | TGCGCCAGCAGCCAAGCTGCAGGGTTGAATCAGCCCCAGCATTTT | . | 15 | . | TRBJ1-5 | TRBV4-1
CASRQGMNTEAFF | TGTGCCAGCAGACAGGGGATGAACACTGAAGCTTTCTTT | . | 13 | TRBD1 | TRBJ1-1 | TRBV7-2